Here is one T cell receptor beta chain with its context. Then a second PCR, running roughly 7 to 11 cycles, was carried out with a sample-barcoded 5' primer and a J-beta primer mix. TCRdb re-derived calls from the 5' RACE reads in MiXCR, one entry per CDR3 protein. Of some 760,000 distinct CDR3 sequences in the sample, 25% were seen once. The data were obtained in a study of blood T cells in healthy people across ages. Donors each provided 9.5 to 10 milliliters of peripheral blood. Germline V gene lookup returns CDR1 DFQATT and CDR2 SNEGSKA (reference sequence). V lost 1 base and J lost 2, with 9 bases in between. The CDR3 totals 13 residues. This sample was also put to use in a study of T cells of mothers and their children. That paper states: Related mother-child pairs shared slightly more overlap than unrelated pairs, but the difference was non-significant. None of the identified T cell clones proved to be persistent microchimeric clones.

The sequence derives from a boy aged 5-17 years in good health. The material sequenced was blood. This sequence joins TRBV20-1 and TRBJ2-7, with D unclear. CDR3 nucleotides: TGCAGTGCTAGAGCCCCGGCCACCTACGAGCAGTACTTC. It translates to CSARAPATYEQYF.